This entry lists 9 T cell receptor beta chains sequenced from one sample in a study of cytomegalovirus exposure and HLA in healthy donors. A multiplex PCR was run with 60 Vbeta primers and 13 Jbeta primers. The table came from immunoSEQ multiplex PCR; TCRdb's copy has only in-frame clones and leaves some out. This table holds some 190,000 clones, around 77% found once. Sequences were obtained from PBMCs. These receptors were obtained from a woman in her thirties in good health and CMV-seronegative.

This chain uses TRBV29-1 with TRBJ2-1, with a possible D match to TRBD2 (6 bases). V lost 7 bases to trimming and J lost 8 bases, with 9 bases between them. Germline values: CDR1 SQVTM, CDR2 ANQGSEA. CDR3 size: 10 residues. The chain's CDR3 is CSGGLDEQFF. CDR3 sequence (DNA): TGCAGCGGGGGACTCGATGAGCAGTTCTTC.

V is TRBV2 and J is TRBJ1-4, with D maybe TRBD1 (6 bases). Germline V CDR1 and CDR2: SNHLY, FYNNEI. This CDR3 comprises 15 residues. The V end lost 6 bases, the J end lost 0 bases, and 11 bases lay between the germline ends. This CDR3 is CASRGRTATNEKLFF. CDR3 DNA sequence: TGTGCCAGCAGGGGTCGGACAGCAACTAATGAAAAACTGTTTTTT.

This clone came up a few times. The CDR3, as DNA: TGTGCCAGCAGACCCAGGGGTAGAGCCCCGATCATCTACAATGAGCAGTTCTTC. It is translated as CASRPRGRAPIIYNEQFF. The V gene is TRBV2, the J gene TRBJ2-1; tentative D call: TRBD1 (6 bases). Per the germline V gene, CDR1 is SNHLY and CDR2 is FYNNEI. V was trimmed by 6 bases and J by 3 bases, leaving 24 bases between them. The CDR3 contains 18 residues.

CDR3 in amino acids: CASSQDLQGTGSVHF. Here the CDR3 DNA reads TGCGCCAGCAGCCAAGATCTTCAGGGGACAGGGAGCGTGCATTTT. This sequence joins TRBV4-1 and TRBJ1-5; 9 positions match TRBD1. This CDR3 contains 15 residues. From germline, CDR1 is MGHRA and CDR2 YSYEKL. Trimming cost V 0 bases and J 15 bases; bases outside gene matches: 12.

This sequence joins TRBV4-1 and TRBJ2-3; TRBD2 might be the D (5 bases). V was cut by 2 bases and J by 6 bases, with 12 bases left in between. This CDR3 is 14 amino acids long. Germline CDR1 and CDR2: MGHRA and YSYEKL. The CDR3 spells CASSQNNRRDTQYF. CDR3 sequence (DNA): TGCGCCAGCAGCCAAAATAACCGGAGGGATACGCAGTATTTT.

The J gene is TRBJ2-2, the V gene TRBV5-1, with D possibly matching TRBD2 (6 bases). The V and J ends lost 0 bases and 0 bases respectively, with 12 bases between them. CDR1 SGHRS and CDR2 YFSETQ come from the germline V gene. The length of the CDR3 is 17 residues. CDR3 amino acids: CASSLARGTPNTGELFF. As DNA, the CDR3 is TGCGCCAGCAGCTTGGCCCGCGGGACTCCGAACACCGGGGAGCTGTTTTTT.

This clone was detected only a few times. CDR3 residues: CASSSSGTGGFGANVLTF. The CDR3 nucleotides read TGTGCCAGCAGCTCCTCCGGGACAGGGGGCTTTGGGGCCAACGTCCTGACTTTC. The chain recombines TRBV5-6 with TRBJ2-6; 12 bases line up with TRBD1. Germline V lookup: CDR1 SGHDT, CDR2 YYEEEE. This CDR3 is 18 amino acids long. The V gene end was trimmed by 3 bases and the J gene end by 3 bases; junction bases not matched to a gene: 7.

This clone has just one count. The V gene is TRBV10-2, the J gene TRBJ1-1; tentatively, D is TRBD1 (6 bases). This CDR3 is built from 14 residues. The V end was cut by 2 bases, the J end by 5 bases, with 12 bases between. Germline-derived CDR1 and CDR2 are WSHSY and SAAADI. CDR3 in amino acids: CASSELQGETEAFF. The DNA of the CDR3 is TGCGCCAGCAGTGAGCTACAGGGTGAGACTGAAGCTTTCTTT.

The chain is built from TRBV4-2 and TRBJ2-3; 15 bases fit TRBD2. CDR1 is LGHNA, CDR2 YNFKEQ, per germline. The CDR3 sequence is 16 residues long. V lost 5 bases, J lost 4 bases, and 4 bases stayed unmatched. The CDR3 sequence is CASSVGLAGGADTQYF. The CDR3 nucleotides read TGTGCCAGCAGCGTCGGACTAGCGGGGGGGGCAGATACGCAGTATTTT.